A selection of T cell receptor beta chains follows, all from one sample in a study of a mutant IDH1 vaccine in newly diagnosed glioma. Their antigen targets remain unknown. The table came from immunoSEQ multiplex PCR; TCRdb's copy has only in-frame clones and leaves some out. The data hold fewer than 40,000 clones, with about 80% observed a single time. Sequences were derived from PBMCs, sampled from a glioma patient whose treatment included an IDH1 peptide vaccine. The receptors stem from a man aged 35 to 55 with glioma. Both conserved end residues are part of each CDR3. Each record gives: V gene, J gene, CDR3 length, CDR3 protein.

V: TRBV7-6
J: TRBJ1-6
length: 16
CDR3: CASTRSRSSYNSPLHF

V: TRBV27
J: TRBJ2-1
length: 15
CDR3: CASSFRGGNYNEQFF

V: TRBV2
J: TRBJ2-7
length: 13
CDR3: CASNQGDRNEQYF

V: TRBV2
J: TRBJ2-5
length: 11
CDR3: CASSAQETQYF

V: TRBV6-5
J: TRBJ2-7
length: 14
CDR3: CASSYSTGGYEQYF

V: TRBV5-4
J: TRBJ2-1
length: 15
CDR3: CASTDGGAYVNEQFF

V: TRBV30
J: TRBJ1-5
length: 15
CDR3: CAWSVDGYSNQPQHF

V: TRBV2
J: TRBJ2-7
length: 14
CDR3: CASSEQGPYYEQYF

V: TRBV5-1
J: TRBJ2-5
length: 14
CDR3: CASSRDSVQETQYF

V: TRBV29-1
J: TRBJ2-6
length: 14
CDR3: CSARQGSGANVLTF

V: TRBV15
J: TRBJ2-3
length: 13
CDR3: CATNGLDTDTQYF

V: TRBV29-1
J: TRBJ2-5
length: 13
CDR3: CSVPVPPHETQYF

V: TRBV5-1
J: TRBJ1-6
length: 16
CDR3: CASSLRTAGGHSPLHF

V: TRBV5-4
J: TRBJ2-5
length: 16
CDR3: CASSLWLAGGVETQYF

V: TRBV15
J: TRBJ1-4
length: 14
CDR3: CATKTDRRGEKLFF

V: TRBV5-1
J: TRBJ2-7
length: 14
CDR3: CASSLDRGAYEQYF

V: TRBV5-1
J: TRBJ2-7
length: 12
CDR3: CASSFLSGEQYF

V: TRBV29-1
J: TRBJ2-2
length: 18
CDR3: CSAWGLAGGTSNTGELFF

V: TRBV7-8
J: TRBJ2-7
length: 14
CDR3: CASSLPRGSYEQYF

V: TRBV7-6
J: TRBJ2-5
length: 13
CDR3: CASSLSDRGTQYF

V: TRBV5-6
J: TRBJ2-1
length: 11
CDR3: CASSSYNEQFF

V: TRBV5-4
J: TRBJ2-7
length: 14
CDR3: CASSLLGAPYEQYF

V: TRBV10-2
J: TRBJ2-7
length: 16
CDR3: CASSAVYHRISYEQYF

V: TRBV14
J: TRBJ1-2
length: 14
CDR3: CASSRQGGTYGYTF

V: TRBV6-5
J: TRBJ2-7
length: 15
CDR3: CASSTPGSGSYEQYF

V: TRBV6-1
J: TRBJ1-2
length: 12
CDR3: CASRGVNYGYTF

V: TRBV10-1
J: TRBJ1-2
length: 16
CDR3: CASSYDRDRGPSGYTF

V: TRBV5-6
J: TRBJ1-3
length: 14
CDR3: CASSFQGAGNTIYF

V: TRBV5-5
J: TRBJ1-6
length: 16
CDR3: CASSLGGSSYNSPLHF

V: TRBV6-6
J: TRBJ1-3
length: 15
CDR3: CASSYSADSGNTIYF

V: TRBV5-6
J: TRBJ1-2
length: 14
CDR3: CASSFSGLAYGYTF

V: TRBV5-6
J: TRBJ2-3
length: 16
CDR3: CASSFNRGALTDTQYF

V: TRBV6-5
J: TRBJ1-2
length: 12
CDR3: CASRVWDEGYTF

V: TRBV2
J: TRBJ2-1
length: 10
CDR3: CASSEGTQFF

V: TRBV7-2
J: TRBJ2-2
length: 13
CDR3: CASSLLENGELFF

V: TRBV5-1
J: TRBJ2-3
length: 19
CDR3: CASSLEGLAGLAFTDTQYF

V: TRBV30
J: TRBJ1-6
length: 16
CDR3: CAWSVPGQAYNSPLHF

V: TRBV28
J: TRBJ2-6
length: 14
CDR3: CASSLPTGANVLTF

V: TRBV5-1
J: TRBJ2-7
length: 14
CDR3: CASSTGQAGGEQYF

V: TRBV30
J: TRBJ1-2
length: 15
CDR3: CAWSVGQGANYGYTF

V: TRBV13
J: TRBJ2-1
length: 16
CDR3: CASSPGLAGGSNEQFF

V: TRBV11-2
J: TRBJ2-3
length: 18
CDR3: CASSRQAGTSGDTDTQYF

V: TRBV5-6
J: TRBJ2-5
length: 12
CDR3: CASEGRLLGQYF

V: TRBV14
J: TRBJ1-4
length: 11
CDR3: CASSPGEKLFF

V: TRBV6-5
J: TRBJ2-7
length: 14
CDR3: CASSSLDMPYEQYF

V: TRBV30
J: TRBJ1-5
length: 14
CDR3: CAWSVSSNNQPQHF

V: TRBV7-8
J: TRBJ2-5
length: 15
CDR3: CASSSVWGGRETQYF

V: TRBV27
J: TRBJ2-2
length: 15
CDR3: CASGKADVTAGELFF

V: TRBV29-1
J: TRBJ2-7
length: 12
CDR3: CSVEALAGEQYF

V: TRBV30
J: TRBJ2-1
length: 14
CDR3: CAWSAGRGYNEQFF

V: TRBV19
J: TRBJ2-6
length: 14
CDR3: CASSSQSGANVLTF

V: TRBV30
J: TRBJ1-1
length: 16
CDR3: CAWNVGWGRGNTEAFF

V: TRBV30
J: TRBJ1-1
length: 13
CDR3: CAWSHGGSTEAFF

V: TRBV15
J: TRBJ1-3
length: 19
CDR3: CATSREEAVLRPSGNTIYF